The source of this TCR beta chain is a study of shared clonotypes between healthy human individuals. Per germline, CDR1 MDHEN and CDR2 SYDVKM. With V trimmed by 7 bases and J by 4 bases, 16 bases remained unmatched. The CDR3 totals 17 residues. TCRdb's copy holds only in-frame clones and misses some; the assay was immunoSEQ multiplex PCR. The repertoire consists of about 2.5 million clones, with roughly 90% occurring once and the leading ten covering 0.37%. This rearrangement joins TRBV28 to TRBJ1-2, with 9 nucleotides matching TRBD1. The sequencing sample was made of naive CD4+ T cells from PBMCs. Subset of the sample: CD45RA+ positively selected. The sequence was obtained from a man between 18 and 35 years old in good health. Some clones in this sample may be carry-over from other donors' samples. CDR3 region: CASTLWGTGRGSYGYTF. CDR3 coding DNA: TGTGCCAGCACCCTTTGGGGGACAGGGAGAGGGAGCTATGGCTACACCTTC.